Described below is a single T cell receptor beta chain sequence and its context. This clone was recorded only once. There is no known antigen for this receptor. Per-nucleotide qualities are absent, and no much larger clonotype sits a single base away. This record comes from a study of OX40 agonist ivuxolimab in advanced cancers. Background on the whole study: Ivuxolimab was a fully human IgG2 agonistic monoclonal antibody targeting the costimulatory receptor OX40 (CD134). Intravenous ivuxolimab was administered to patients every 2 weeks at six dose levels: 0.01, 0.1, 0.3, 1.5, 3 and 10 mg/kg. Among the approximately 50 dose-escalation patients, 19 had hepatocellular carcinoma, some 15 melanoma, 9 renal cell carcinoma and 9 head and neck cancer. A male proportion of around 81% and a mean age of roughly 58 years, ranging from roughly 23 to 80, were recorded for the dose-escalation cohort. Patients were allowed to have had prior anti-PD-1, anti-PD-L1 or anti-CTLA-4 therapy, and approximately 40% of the dose-escalation patients had been treated with checkpoint inhibitors. Partial responses were achieved by three dose-escalation patients, of whom one had hepatocellular carcinoma and two had cutaneous melanoma. Peripheral TCRbeta sequencing aimed to test whether ivuxolimab altered TCR sequence diversity and caused clonal T-cell expansion. The monotherapy dose-escalation portion (N of about 50 patients) of the phase I ivuxolimab trial is reported in the paper. Results the study describes overall, beyond this receptor: Which antigens the clonally expanded peripheral T cells were specific for was not determined. In the 0.1-3.0 mg/kg groups, partial responders had among the lowest normalized peripheral clonal expansion, particularly in CD8+ T cells. Clonal expansion of both CD4+ and CD8+ blood T cells was observed from baseline to week 6 at doses 0.1 to 3.0 mg/kg. After ivuxolimab, CD8+ T cells had more expanded clones than CD4+ T cells on average. Low levels of normalized T-cell clonal expansion were also seen in some nonresponding patients.

Patients with autoimmune disease history or receiving systemic immunosuppression were excluded from the trial. In every dose cohort, peripheral blood was drawn for TCR sequencing at baseline, cycle 4 day 1, and cycle 7 day 1. Samples were obtained from an open-label, multicenter, first-in-human phase I dose-escalation trial of ivuxolimab. Adults with locally advanced or metastatic head and neck squamous cell, hepatocellular, melanoma or renal cell carcinoma were enrolled in the trial. Before TCR sequencing, CD4+ and CD8+ T cells were separately sorted from peripheral blood. To sequence the TCRbeta CDR3 region, genomic DNA was isolated from the sorted cells. TCRbeta CDR3 regions were sequenced using the immunoSEQ Assay. TCRdb retrieved this table from immuneACCESS and kept in-frame rearrangements only. Not all clones are present; in checked studies, unresolved V genes account for under half, and no reason is known for the remainder. The sample includes some 54,000 clones, with 77% observed a single time. Roughly 6.5% of the sample goes to the ten largest clones.

The sequence was collected from an adult with an advanced solid tumor such as melanoma, head and neck, liver or kidney cancer. This sample comprised CD4+ or CD8+ T cells sorted from blood, obtained in a trial of the OX40 agonist ivuxolimab.

The CDR3 protein: CASSLGGEADTQYF. The DNA reads as follows: TGCGCCAGCAGCTTGGGGGGAGAGGCTGATACGCAGTATTTT. The sequence joins TRBV5-1 to TRBJ2-3; perhaps TRBD2 is the D gene, with 5 bases matching. Taken from cysteine to phenylalanine, the CDR3 has 14 residues. The only DNA kept is the CDR3, 42 bases in frame from the first base. Trimming at the junction amounts to 0 bases on V and 6 bases on J, and the germline ends lie 11 bases apart. The germline V gene gives CDR1 as SGHRS and CDR2 as YFSETQ.